The 3 T cell receptor beta chains reported below all come from one sample, sequenced in a study of beta chain features in type 1 diabetes. These receptors have no identified antigens. The study, taken as a whole, reports: All four CD4+ subsets from Type 1 diabetes patients carried moderately but significantly shorter TCRB CDR3s.

The sequenced template was cDNA made from the entire isolated RNA. Libraries were prepared by immunoSEQ multiplex PCR; TCRdb keeps only in-frame clonotypes and omits some of them. The profile shows some 700,000 clones, roughly 13% of them singletons. Specimen: naive CD4+ T cells from blood. These receptors all stem from a young man with type 1 diabetes.

V usage is TRBV7-9 and J usage is TRBJ1-1, with D possibly being TRBD1 (5 bases). The CDR3 has 12 residues. Deletions cut 4 bases from V and 6 bases from J, with 9 bases between. Germline V CDR1 and CDR2: SEHNR, FQNEAQ (reference sequence). The DNA for the CDR3 is TGTGCCAGCAGCTACGAGGGGTCTGAAGCTTTCTTT. This sequence encodes CASSYEGSEAFF.

The chain carries TRBV4-1 and TRBJ2-7; 9 nucleotides line up with TRBD1. This CDR3 has 17 amino acids. Germline CDR1 MGHRA, CDR2 YSYEKL. The J segment lost 5 bases and the V segment lost 4 bases, leaving 15 bases of the junction unmatched. The CDR3 bases are TGCGCCAGCAGCCTTCTTCCCGGGACAGGGTTAGGTAACGAGCAGTACTTC. Its protein product is CASSLLPGTGLGNEQYF.

This clone was observed a handful of times. The rearrangement uses TRBV15 and TRBJ2-1, with D perhaps given as TRBD1 or TRBD2 (7 bases each). Per germline, CDR1 LNHNV and CDR2 YYDKDF (reference sequence). The V end was cut by 2 bases, the J end by 0 bases, with 14 bases between. This CDR3 has 17 residues. CDR3 nucleotide sequence: TGTGCCACCAGCAGACTAGCAGGGGGGGCCTCCTACAATGAGCAGTTCTTC. Its translation is CATSRLAGGASYNEQFF.